This note documents a single T cell receptor (beta chain) sequence. Its antigen is still unknown. This CDR3 is also generated by other DNA sequences in the sample. This specimen comes from a study of shared clonotypes between healthy human individuals. The CDR3 runs to 11 residues. The V gene's germline CDR1 is DFQATT and CDR2 SNEGSKA (reference sequence). Trimming pared 3 bases from V and 7 bases from J, leaving 9 bases between. Assay used: immunoSEQ multiplex PCR; TCRdb lists only in-frame clones, some missing. Counted here are roughly 1 million clones, about 84% occurring once; the ten biggest clones make up approximately 0.5%. Whole-study findings and limits: Rarefaction analysis demonstrated incomplete sorted-subset sequencing notwithstanding large depth.

The chain carries TRBV20-1 and TRBJ1-2; D ambiguous. This TCR came from a man aged 18 to 35 in good health. Some clones in this sample may be carry-over from other donors' samples. Sequenced: memory CD4+ T cells from PBMCs. Sample subset: CD45RA-negative fraction. This chain's CDR3 is CSARAGGGYTF. The CDR3 DNA reads TGCAGTGCTAGGGCAGGAGGTGGCTACACCTTC.